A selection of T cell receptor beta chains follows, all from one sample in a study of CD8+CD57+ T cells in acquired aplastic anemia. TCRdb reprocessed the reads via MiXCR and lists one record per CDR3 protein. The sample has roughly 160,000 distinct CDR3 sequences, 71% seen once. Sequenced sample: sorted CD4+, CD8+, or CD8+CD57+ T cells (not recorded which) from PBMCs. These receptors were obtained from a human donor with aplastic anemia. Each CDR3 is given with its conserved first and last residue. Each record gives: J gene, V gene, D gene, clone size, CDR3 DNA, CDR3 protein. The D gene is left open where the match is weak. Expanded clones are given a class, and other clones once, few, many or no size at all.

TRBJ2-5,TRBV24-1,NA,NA,TGTGCCACCAGTGAGACCCCCAAGACAGGACATAAAGAGACCCAGTACTTC,CATSETPKTGHKETQYF
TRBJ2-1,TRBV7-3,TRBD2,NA,TGTGCCAGCAGCTCCTCTAGCGGGGTCTACAATGAGCAGTTCTTC,CASSSSSGVYNEQFF
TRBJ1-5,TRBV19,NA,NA,TGTGCCAGTAGTATGGAAAGCAATCAGCCCCAGCATTTT,CASSMESNQPQHF
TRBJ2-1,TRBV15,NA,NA,TGTGCCACCAGCAGAGCCTGGACAGAGTCCTTCGACAATGAGCAGTTCTTC,CATSRAWTESFDNEQFF
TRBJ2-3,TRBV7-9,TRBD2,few,TGTGCCAGCAGCTTTGGTCCCGGGGGGGGTCGCCCAGATACGCAGTATTTT,CASSFGPGGGRPDTQYF
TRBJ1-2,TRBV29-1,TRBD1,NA,TGCAGCGGTAGGACAGGCGGTTATGGCTACACCTTC,CSGRTGGYGYTF
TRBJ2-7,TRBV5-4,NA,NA,TGTACCAGCAGCTTTGACAGGTCCTACGAGCAGTACTTC,CTSSFDRSYEQYF
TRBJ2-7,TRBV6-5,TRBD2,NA,TGTGCCAGCAGTTCAGGGAAACTAGCGAGCTATTACGAGCAGTACTTC,CASSSGKLASYYEQYF
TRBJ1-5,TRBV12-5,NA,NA,TGTGCCAGCAGCACGGGATCGGGGATGGGACAGCCCCAGCATTTT,CASSTGSGMGQPQHF
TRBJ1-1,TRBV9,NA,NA,TGTGCCAGCAGCGTGGGACACAAGAACACTGAAGCTTTCTTT,CASSVGHKNTEAFF
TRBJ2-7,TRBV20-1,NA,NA,TGCAGTGCTAGAGATAGGAGACTTTACGAGCAGTACTTC,CSARDRRLYEQYF
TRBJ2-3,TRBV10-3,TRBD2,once,TGTGCCATCAGTGAAACCGGGACTAGCAACACAGATACGCAGTATTTT,CAISETGTSNTDTQYF
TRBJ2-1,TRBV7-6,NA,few,TGTGCCAGCAGCTTTATCGGCAATGAGCAGTTCTTC,CASSFIGNEQFF
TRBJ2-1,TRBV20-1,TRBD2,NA,TGCAGTGCCAGAGAGCGGGGGGCCACCTCCTACAATGAGCAGCTCTTC,CSARERGATSYNEQLF
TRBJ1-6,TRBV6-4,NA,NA,TGTGCCAGCAGTGACTCTGGGCAGCCCAATTCACCCCTCCACTTT,CASSDSGQPNSPLHF
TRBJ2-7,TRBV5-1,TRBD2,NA,TGCGCCAGCACCACAGAGCTAGCGGGAGCCTACGAGCAGTACTTC,CASTTELAGAYEQYF
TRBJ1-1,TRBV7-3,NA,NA,TGTGCCAGCAGCTTAAGGTTAGGGGGGCGGGTGAACACTGAAGCTTTCTTT,CASSLRLGGRVNTEAFF
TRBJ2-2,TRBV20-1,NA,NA,TGCAGTGCTAGAGATCTTGAGGGATTACCCGGGGAGCTGTTTTTT,CSARDLEGLPGELFF
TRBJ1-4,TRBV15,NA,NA,TGTGCCACCTACGGACAGTTTAGCCCTACTAATGAAAAACTGTTTTTT,CATYGQFSPTNEKLFF
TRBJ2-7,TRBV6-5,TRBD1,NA,TGTGCCAGCAGTTCGGGACAGGGAGTGGACGAGCAGTACTTC,CASSSGQGVDEQYF
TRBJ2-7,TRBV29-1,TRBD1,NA,TGCAGCGGACAGGGGGCGGACGAGCAGTACTTC,CSGQGADEQYF
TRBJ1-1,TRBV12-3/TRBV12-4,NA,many,TGTGCCAGCAGTTCGCAACGCAACACTGAAGCTTTCTTT,CASSSQRNTEAFF
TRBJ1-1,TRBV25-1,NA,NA,TGTGCCAGCAGTGAATTAGGAGCCGCAGCCGAAGCTTTCTTT,CASSELGAAAEAFF
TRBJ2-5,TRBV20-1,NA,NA,TGTGGCGGTGGTTTTTTAGAGACCCAGTACTTC,CGGGFLETQYF
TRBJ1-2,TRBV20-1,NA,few,TGCAGGGAACCGATTGGCTACACCTTC,CREPIGYTF
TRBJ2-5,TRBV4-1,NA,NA,TGTGCCAGCAGCCAAGTGGATAGGCAAGAGACCCAGTACTTC,CASSQVDRQETQYF
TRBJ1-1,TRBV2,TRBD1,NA,TGTGCCAGCGCCAGGCAGGGGGCGTTAGTCGCTGAAGCTTTCTTT,CASARQGALVAEAFF
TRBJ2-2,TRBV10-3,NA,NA,TGTGCCATCAGTGAGCTGGAGAACACCGGGGAGCTGTTTTTT,CAISELENTGELFF
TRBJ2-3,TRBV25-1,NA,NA,TGTGCCAGCAGCGTTGTCGGGGAAGATACGCAGTATTTT,CASSVVGEDTQYF
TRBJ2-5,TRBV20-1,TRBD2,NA,TGCAGTGCCCCAGGGTCGGGACTAGAGGTGACCCAGTACTTC,CSAPGSGLEVTQYF
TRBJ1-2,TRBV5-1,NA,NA,TGCGCCAGCAGCTTGGAACAGGGAGGTAACTATGGCTACACCTTC,CASSLEQGGNYGYTF
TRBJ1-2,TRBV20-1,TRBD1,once,TGCAGTGCTAGTAGCCAGGGGGGGACGTATGGCTACACCTTC,CSASSQGGTYGYTF
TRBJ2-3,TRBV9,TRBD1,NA,TGTGCCAGCAGCGGCCAGACAGGGGGGACTAGCACAGATACGCAGTATTTT,CASSGQTGGTSTDTQYF
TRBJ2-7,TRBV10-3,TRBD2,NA,TGTGCCATCAGTGAGTTCGAGACTAGCGGGAGGGCCCACGAGCAGTACTTC,CAISEFETSGRAHEQYF
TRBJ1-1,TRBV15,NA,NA,TGTGCCACCAGCAGAGGGGTTGAAGCTTTCTTT,CATSRGVEAFF
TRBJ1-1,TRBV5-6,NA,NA,TGTGCCAGCAGCTTGGGTCAGGGACCGTTGACTGAAGCTTTCTTT,CASSLGQGPLTEAFF
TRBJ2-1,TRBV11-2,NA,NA,TGTGCCAGCAGCTTAAGTTACACGAATGAGCAGTTCTTC,CASSLSYTNEQFF
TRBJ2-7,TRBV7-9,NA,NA,TGTGCCAGCAGCTTACGGCAGGGGACCGCCTACGAGCAGTACTTC,CASSLRQGTAYEQYF
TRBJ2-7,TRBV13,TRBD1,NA,TGTGCCAGCAGCCCCCGGACAGGCATTTACGAGCAGTACTTC,CASSPRTGIYEQYF
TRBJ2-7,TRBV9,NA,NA,TGTGCCAGCAGTGGGGACCTCTCCTACGAGCAGTACTTC,CASSGDLSYEQYF
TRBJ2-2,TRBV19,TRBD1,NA,TGTGCCAGTAGTATAGCCGTGACAGGGACGGACTGGCGACGAATGAACACCGGGGAGCTGTTTTTT,CASSIAVTGTDWRRMNTGELFF
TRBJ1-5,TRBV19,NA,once,TGTGCCAGTAGTATGTGGGGGGTCGGGCAGCCCCAGCATTTT,CASSMWGVGQPQHF
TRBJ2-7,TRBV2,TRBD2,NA,TGTGCCAGCAGTGGATATAATGGACTAGCGACTAGCGCCTACGAGCAGTACTTC,CASSGYNGLATSAYEQYF
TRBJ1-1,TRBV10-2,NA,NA,TGCGCCTGCAATCAGGGGATGAACACTGAAGCTTTCTTT,CACNQGMNTEAFF
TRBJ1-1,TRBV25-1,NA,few,TGTGCCAGCAGTGACGACAGATTCTACACTGAAGCTTTCTTT,CASSDDRFYTEAFF
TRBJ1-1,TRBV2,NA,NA,TGTGCCAGCAGCGCCGTGGAAAACACTGAAGCTTTCTTT,CASSAVENTEAFF
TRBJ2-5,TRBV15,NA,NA,TGTGCCACCAGCAGAGATCAAGCAGCTCAGTACTTC,CATSRDQAAQYF
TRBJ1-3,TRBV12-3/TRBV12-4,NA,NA,TGTGCCAGCAGGCTAAACACCATATATTTT,CASRLNTIYF
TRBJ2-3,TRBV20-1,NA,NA,TGCAGTGCTAGTAATAAACAGGTTAGCACAGATACGCAGTATTTT,CSASNKQVSTDTQYF